This T cell receptor beta chain was captured in a study of blood T cell repertoires in COVID-19. Across the study: The United States, Italy and Spain provided the acute and convalescent COVID-19 samples.

Methods used by the authors: The assay estimated nucleated cells by amplifying reference gene primers. The data were produced by immunoSEQ multiplex PCR, yet TCRdb's version contains in-frame clones alone and is incomplete. V and J calls plus clone size are reproduced from that table; the DNA served to infer D and trimming. The top ten clones hold around 8.7% of a sample with about 220,000 clones, more than 70% of them seen once. This clone has only one observation. This CDR3 region has 17 residues. The V and J ends lost 2 bases and 3 bases, in that order; junction bases with no gene match: 12. CDR1 MDHEN and CDR2 SYDVKM come from the germline V gene.

The specimen was peripheral blood. The chain couples TRBV28 to TRBJ1-2, with 7 bases matching TRBD1. The TCR comes from a woman between 50 and 59 years old with acute or convalescent COVID-19. CDR3 bases: TGTGCCAGCAGTTTACCCCTCGGAGAGGGGGCAGACTATGGCTACACCTTC. Encoded protein: CASSLPLGEGADYGYTF.